This T cell receptor beta chain was retrieved from a study of technical replicates of blood from a few donors (dated by TCRdb to about 2017). Receptors were amplified or captured by the immunoSEQ multiplex PCR assay. Imported from immuneACCESS, the table was reduced by TCRdb to in-frame sequences with V and J called. These copies leave out some clones; in studies compared against another copy, an unresolved V gene accounts for under half, and the cause of the remainder is not known. Across this sample there are under 85,000 clones, with approximately 84% seen only once. The leading ten clones occupy about 4.8% of the sample. V gives up 5 bases and J gives up 2 bases, and the segment between their germline ends measures 9 bases. The CDR3 goes from the cysteine to the phenylalanine over 13 residues. The sequence is cut down to CDR3 DNA, 39 bases in frame from base 1. CDR1 and CDR2, looked up from the germline V gene, are SGHTA and FQGNSA.

Comment on this clone: Its antigen target is currently unknown. No per-base quality is available; no much larger clone lies one base away.

The source material was PBMCs. This chain joins TRBV7-2 to TRBJ2-5; TRBD1 is possibly the D segment (6 matching bases). The TCR sequence derives from a human donor in good health. Some clones in this sample may be carry-over from other donors' samples. The base sequence is TGTGCCAGCAGCCGTGACAGGCAAGAGACCCAGTACTTC. It translates to CASSRDRQETQYF.